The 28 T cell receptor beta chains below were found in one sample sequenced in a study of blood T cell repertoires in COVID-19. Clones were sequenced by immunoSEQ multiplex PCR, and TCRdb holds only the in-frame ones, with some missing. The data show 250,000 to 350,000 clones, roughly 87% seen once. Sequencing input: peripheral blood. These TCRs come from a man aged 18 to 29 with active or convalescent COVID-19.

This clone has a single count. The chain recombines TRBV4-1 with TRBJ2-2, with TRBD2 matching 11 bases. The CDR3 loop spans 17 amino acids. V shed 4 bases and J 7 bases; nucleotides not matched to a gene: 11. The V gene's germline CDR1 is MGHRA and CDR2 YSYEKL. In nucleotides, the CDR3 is TGCGCCAGCAGCCTGCATAGCGGGGGGGCCTCCGGCGGGGAGCTGTTTTTT. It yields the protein CASSLHSGGASGGELFF.

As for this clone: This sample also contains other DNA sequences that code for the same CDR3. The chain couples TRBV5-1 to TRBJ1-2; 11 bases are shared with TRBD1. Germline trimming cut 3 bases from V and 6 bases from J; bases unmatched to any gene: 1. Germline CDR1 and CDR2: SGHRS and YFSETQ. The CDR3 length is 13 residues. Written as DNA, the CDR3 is TGCGCCAGCAGCTGGGGACAGGGGGATGGCTACACCTTC. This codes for CASSWGQGDGYTF.

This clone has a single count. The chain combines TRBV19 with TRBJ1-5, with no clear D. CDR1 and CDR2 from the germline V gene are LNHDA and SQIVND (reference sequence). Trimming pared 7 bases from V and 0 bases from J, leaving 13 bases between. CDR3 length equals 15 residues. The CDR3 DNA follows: TGTGCCAGTATCCCGAACGGGAATAGCAATCAGCCCCAGCATTTT. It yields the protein CASIPNGNSNQPQHF.

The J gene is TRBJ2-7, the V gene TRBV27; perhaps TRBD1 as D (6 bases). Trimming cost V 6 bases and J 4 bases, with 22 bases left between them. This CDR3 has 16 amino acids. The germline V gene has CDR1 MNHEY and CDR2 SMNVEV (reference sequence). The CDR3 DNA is TGTGCCAGCAGCACGACAGGAGCCTTGTTTTTTTACGAGCAGTACTTC. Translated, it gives CASSTTGALFFYEQYF.

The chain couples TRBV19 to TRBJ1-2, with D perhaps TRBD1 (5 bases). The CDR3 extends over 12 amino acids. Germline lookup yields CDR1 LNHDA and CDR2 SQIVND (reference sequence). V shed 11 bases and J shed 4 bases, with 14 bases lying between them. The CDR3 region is CAVLTGTYGYTF. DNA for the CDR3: TGTGCCGTATTAACAGGCACCTATGGCTACACCTTC.

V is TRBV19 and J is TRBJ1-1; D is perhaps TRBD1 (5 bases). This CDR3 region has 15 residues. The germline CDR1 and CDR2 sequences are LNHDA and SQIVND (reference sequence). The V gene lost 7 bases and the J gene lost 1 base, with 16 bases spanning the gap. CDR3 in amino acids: CASTSRRGGNTEAFF. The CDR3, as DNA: TGTGCCAGTACCAGCCGTCGGGGGGGGAACACTGAAGCTTTCTTT.

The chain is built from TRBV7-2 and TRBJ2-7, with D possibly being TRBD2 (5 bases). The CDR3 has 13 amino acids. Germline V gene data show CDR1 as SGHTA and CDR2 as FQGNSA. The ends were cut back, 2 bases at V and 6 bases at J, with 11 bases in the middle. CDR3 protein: CASSLNWLAEQYF. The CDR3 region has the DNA TGTGCCAGCAGCTTAAACTGGCTAGCCGAGCAGTACTTC. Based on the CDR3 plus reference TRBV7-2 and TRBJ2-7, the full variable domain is GAGVSQSPSNKVTEKGKDVELRCDPISGHTALYWYRQSLGQGLEFLIYFQGNSAPDKSGLPSDRFSAERTGGSVSTLTIQRTQQEDSAVYLCASSLNWLAEQYFGPGTRLTVT.

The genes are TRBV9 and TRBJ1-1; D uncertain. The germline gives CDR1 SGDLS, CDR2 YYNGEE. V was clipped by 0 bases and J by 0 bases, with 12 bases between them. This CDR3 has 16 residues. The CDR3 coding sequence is TGTGCCAGCAGCGTAGTCGGGGTAGGGATGAACACTGAAGCTTTCTTT. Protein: CASSVVGVGMNTEAFF.

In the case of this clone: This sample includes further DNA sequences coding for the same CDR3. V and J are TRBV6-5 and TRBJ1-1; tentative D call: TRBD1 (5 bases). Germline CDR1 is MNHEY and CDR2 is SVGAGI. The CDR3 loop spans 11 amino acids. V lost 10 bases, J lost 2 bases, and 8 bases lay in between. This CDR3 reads CATTANTEAFF. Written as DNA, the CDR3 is TGTGCCACGACAGCTAACACTGAAGCTTTCTTT.

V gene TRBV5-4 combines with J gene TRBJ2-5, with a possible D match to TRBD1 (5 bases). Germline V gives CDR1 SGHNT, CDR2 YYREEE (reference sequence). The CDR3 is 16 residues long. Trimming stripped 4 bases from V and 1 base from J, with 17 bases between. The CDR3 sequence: CASSPDNMDIQETQYF. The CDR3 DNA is TGTGCCAGCAGCCCCGATAACATGGACATCCAAGAGACCCAGTACTTC.

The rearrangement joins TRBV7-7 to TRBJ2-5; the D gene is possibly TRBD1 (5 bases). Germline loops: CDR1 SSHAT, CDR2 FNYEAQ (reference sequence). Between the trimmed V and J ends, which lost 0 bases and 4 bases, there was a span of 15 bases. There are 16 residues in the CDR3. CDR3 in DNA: TGTGCCAGCAGCTTAGCGAGTACAGGAGCTGTAGAGACCCAGTACTTC. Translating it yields CASSLASTGAVETQYF.

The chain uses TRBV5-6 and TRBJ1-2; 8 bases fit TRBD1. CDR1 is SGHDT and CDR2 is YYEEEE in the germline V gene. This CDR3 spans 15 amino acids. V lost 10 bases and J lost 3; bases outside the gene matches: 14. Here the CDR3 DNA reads TGTGCCGGATCAACCCGGGACAGGACCCACTATGGCTACACCTTC. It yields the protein CAGSTRDRTHYGYTF.

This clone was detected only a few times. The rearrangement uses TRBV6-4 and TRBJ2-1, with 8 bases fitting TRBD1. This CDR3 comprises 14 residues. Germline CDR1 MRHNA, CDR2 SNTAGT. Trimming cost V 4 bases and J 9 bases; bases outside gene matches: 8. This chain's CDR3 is CASSGGQGVSEQFF. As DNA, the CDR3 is TGTGCCAGCAGTGGAGGACAGGGCGTTAGTGAGCAGTTCTTC.

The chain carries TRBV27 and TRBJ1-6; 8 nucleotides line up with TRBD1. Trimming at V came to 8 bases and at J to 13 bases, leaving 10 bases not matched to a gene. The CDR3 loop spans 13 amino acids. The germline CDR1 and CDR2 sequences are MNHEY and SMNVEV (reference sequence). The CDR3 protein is CASGRTGITPLHF. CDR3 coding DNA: TGTGCCAGCGGGAGGACAGGGATTACCCCCCTCCACTTT.

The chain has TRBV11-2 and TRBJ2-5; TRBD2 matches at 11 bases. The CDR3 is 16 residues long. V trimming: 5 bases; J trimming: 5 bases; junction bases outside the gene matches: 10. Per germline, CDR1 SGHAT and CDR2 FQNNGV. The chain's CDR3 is CASSPLSGGAGETQYF. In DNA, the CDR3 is TGTGCCAGCAGCCCCCTTAGCGGGGGGGCGGGGGAGACCCAGTACTTC.

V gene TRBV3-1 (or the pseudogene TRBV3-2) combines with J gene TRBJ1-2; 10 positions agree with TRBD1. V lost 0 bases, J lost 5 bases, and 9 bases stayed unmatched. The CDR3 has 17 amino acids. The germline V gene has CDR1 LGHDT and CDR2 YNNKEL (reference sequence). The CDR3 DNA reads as TGTGCCAGCAGCCAAGACACCGACAGGGGGCGATTGTATGGCTACACCTTC. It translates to CASSQDTDRGRLYGYTF.

The CDR3 loop reads CASSSRDKETQYF. CDR3 in DNA: TGTGCCAGTAGTAGCCGGGACAAAGAGACCCAGTACTTC. This rearrangement joins TRBV19 to TRBJ2-5; D might be TRBD1 (6 bases). CDR1 and CDR2 from the germline V gene are LNHDA and SQIVND (reference sequence). The length of the CDR3 is 13 residues. V lost 4 bases, J lost 3 bases, and 9 bases lay in between. Full variable domain (outside the CDR3, taken from reference TRBV19 and TRBJ2-5): DGGITQSPKYLFRKEGQNVTLSCEQNLNHDAMYWYRQDPGQGLRLIYYSQIVNDFQKGDIAEGYSVSREKKESFPLTVTSAQKNPTAFYLCASSSRDKETQYFGPGTRLLVL.

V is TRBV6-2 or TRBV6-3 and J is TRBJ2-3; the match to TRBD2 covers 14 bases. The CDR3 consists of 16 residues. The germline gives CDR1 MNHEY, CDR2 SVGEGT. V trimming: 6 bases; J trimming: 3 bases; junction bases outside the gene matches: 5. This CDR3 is CASSRWTSGGTDTQYF. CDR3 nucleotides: TGTGCCAGCAGCCGGTGGACTAGCGGGGGGACAGATACGCAGTATTTT.

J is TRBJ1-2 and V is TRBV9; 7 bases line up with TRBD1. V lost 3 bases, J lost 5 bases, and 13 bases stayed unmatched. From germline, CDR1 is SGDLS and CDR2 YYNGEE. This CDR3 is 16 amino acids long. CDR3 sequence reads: CASSGTGGHRPYGYTF. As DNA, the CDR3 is TGTGCCAGCAGCGGGACAGGTGGCCATCGCCCATATGGCTACACCTTC.

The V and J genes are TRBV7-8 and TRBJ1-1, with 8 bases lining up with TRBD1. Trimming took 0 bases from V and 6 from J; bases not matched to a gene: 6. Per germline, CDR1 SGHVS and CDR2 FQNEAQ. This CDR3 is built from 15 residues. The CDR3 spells CASSLAFRGPSEAFF. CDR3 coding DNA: TGTGCCAGCAGCTTAGCGTTCAGGGGGCCTTCTGAAGCTTTCTTT.

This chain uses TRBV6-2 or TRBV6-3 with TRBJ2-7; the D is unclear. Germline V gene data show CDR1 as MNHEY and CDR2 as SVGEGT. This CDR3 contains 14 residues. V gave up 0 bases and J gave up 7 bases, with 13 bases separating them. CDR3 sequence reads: CASSYSSRPGEQYF. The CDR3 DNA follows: TGTGCCAGCAGTTACTCGTCTAGACCTGGGGAGCAGTACTTC.

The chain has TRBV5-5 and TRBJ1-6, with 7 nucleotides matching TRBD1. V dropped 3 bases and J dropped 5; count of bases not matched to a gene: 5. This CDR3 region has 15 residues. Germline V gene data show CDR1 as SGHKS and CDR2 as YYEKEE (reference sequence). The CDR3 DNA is TGTGCCAGCAGCTCTTTGGGGACAGATAATTCACCCCTCCACTTT. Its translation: CASSSLGTDNSPLHF.

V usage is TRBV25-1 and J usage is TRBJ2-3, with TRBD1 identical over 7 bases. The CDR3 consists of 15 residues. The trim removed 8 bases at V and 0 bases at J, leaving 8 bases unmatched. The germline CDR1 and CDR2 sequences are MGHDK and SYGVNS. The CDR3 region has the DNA TGTGCCAGCGTGTCACAGGGGATTAGCACAGATACGCAGTATTTT. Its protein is CASVSQGISTDTQYF.

The CDR3 nucleotides are TGTGCCACCAGCAGAAATACAGGGGGAGCTAATGAAAAACTGTTTTTT. Residues: CATSRNTGGANEKLFF. The V gene is TRBV15, the J gene TRBJ1-4, with 8 bases aligning to TRBD1. V lost 2 bases and J lost 3; bases outside the gene matches: 5. Per the germline V gene, CDR1 is LNHNV and CDR2 is YYDKDF (reference sequence). This CDR3 comprises 16 residues.

Written as DNA, the CDR3 is TGTGCCAGTAGTTCCCTCGGGACAGGGAGCAATCAGCCCCAGCATTTT. Its protein product is CASSSLGTGSNQPQHF. The rearrangement links TRBV19 to TRBJ1-5; the match to TRBD1 covers 9 bases. CDR1 LNHDA and CDR2 SQIVND come from the germline V gene (reference sequence). The CDR3 is 16 amino acids. The junction had 6 bases not matched to a gene; V was cut back by 5 bases and J by 1 base.

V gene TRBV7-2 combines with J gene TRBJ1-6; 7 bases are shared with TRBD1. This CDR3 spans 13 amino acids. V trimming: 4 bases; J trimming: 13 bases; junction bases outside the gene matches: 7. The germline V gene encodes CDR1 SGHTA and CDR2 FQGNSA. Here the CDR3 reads CASSYQGVPPLHF. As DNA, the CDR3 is TGTGCCAGCAGCTACCAGGGGGTACCCCCCCTCCACTTT.

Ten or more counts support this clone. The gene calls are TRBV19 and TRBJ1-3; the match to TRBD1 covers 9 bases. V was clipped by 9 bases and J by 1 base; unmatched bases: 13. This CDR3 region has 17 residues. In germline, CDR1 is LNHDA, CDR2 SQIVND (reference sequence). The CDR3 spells CASKRNRGQRSGNTIYF. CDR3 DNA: TGTGCCAGCAAGCGGAACAGGGGGCAGAGATCTGGAAACACCATATATTTT.

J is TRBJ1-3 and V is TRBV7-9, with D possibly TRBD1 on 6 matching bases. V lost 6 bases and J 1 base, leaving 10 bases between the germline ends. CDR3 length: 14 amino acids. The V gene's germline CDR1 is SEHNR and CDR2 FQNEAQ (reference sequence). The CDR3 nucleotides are TGTGCCAGCAGTTCTACAGGGTCTGGAAACACCATATATTTT. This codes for CASSSTGSGNTIYF.